This is a list of T cell receptor beta chains from one sample in a study of cytomegalovirus exposure and HLA in healthy donors. TCRdb keeps only in-frame clones here, not all; method: immunoSEQ multiplex PCR. In the table there are about 130,000 clones, around 77% of which are singletons. The material sequenced was PBMCs. All receptors derive from a man in his fifties or sixties in good health and CMV-seronegative. The CDR3 runs from the conserved cysteine through the conserved F or W. A D gene is named only where the DNA matches it firmly. The size entry is marked missing in some rows and otherwise reads once, few, many or a size class.

v_call	j_call	d_call	cdr3_length	clone_size	cdr3_aa	cdr3_nt
TRBV6-5	TRBJ2-5	TRBD2	10	.	CASREEAQYF	TGTGCCAGCCGGGAGGAGGCCCAGTACTTC
TRBV4-3	TRBJ2-2	.	16	.	CASSQEGQGLSGELFF	TGCGCCAGCAGCCAAGAAGGGCAGGGTTTATCGGGGGAGCTGTTTTTT
TRBV12-5	TRBJ1-6	.	15	.	CEGGVTSSYNSPLHF	TGTGAGGGAGGGGTTACGAGCTCCTATAATTCACCCCTCCACTTT
TRBV27	TRBJ2-7	TRBD1	13	.	CASRGARGYEQYF	TGTGCCAGCAGGGGGGCCAGGGGGTACGAGCAGTACTTC
TRBV19	TRBJ2-2	TRBD1	15	.	CASSAGQGNTGELFF	TGTGCCAGTAGTGCGGGACAGGGGAACACCGGGGAGCTGTTTTTT
TRBV10-2	TRBJ2-7	TRBD2	15	.	CASKSSGRAGDEQYF	TGCGCCAGCAAGTCTAGCGGGAGGGCCGGAGACGAGCAGTACTTC
TRBV4-2	TRBJ2-2	TRBD2	16	.	CASSLVLAGDTGELFF	TGTGCCAGCAGTCTAGTCCTAGCGGGGGACACCGGGGAGCTGTTTTTT
TRBV19	TRBJ2-7	TRBD2	14	.	CASSTRAGSYEQYF	TGTGCCAGTAGTACACGAGCGGGGTCCTACGAGCAGTACTTC
TRBV5-6	TRBJ2-1	TRBD2	15	.	CASSYRGTSTNEQFF	TGTGCCAGCAGCTACCGGGGGACTAGCACGAATGAGCAGTTCTTC
TRBV27	TRBJ2-7	TRBD1	15	.	CASTGIGTERYEQYF	TGTGCCAGCACGGGAATCGGGACAGAACGCTACGAGCAGTACTTC
TRBV14	TRBJ2-2	.	17	.	CASSQSPGQGYTGELFF	TGTGCCAGCAGCCAATCGCCGGGGCAGGGGTACACCGGGGAGCTGTTTTTT
TRBV7-2	TRBJ2-3	.	17	.	CASSLFRGTGGTDTQYF	TGTGCCAGCAGCCTCTTCAGGGGGACGGGGGGCACAGATACGCAGTATTTT
TRBV19	TRBJ2-1	TRBD2	19	once	CASSIDAPSTGGSYNEQFF	TGTGCCAGTAGTATAGACGCCCCCTCTACGGGAGGGTCCTACAATGAGCAGTTCTTC
TRBV9	TRBJ2-1	.	13	.	CASSVAPMAEQFF	TGTGCCAGCAGCGTAGCCCCCATGGCTGAGCAGTTCTTC
TRBV5-1	TRBJ2-2	TRBD2	16	.	CASSLDTSGATGELFF	TGCGCCAGCAGCTTGGATACTAGCGGTGCCACCGGGGAGCTGTTTTTT
TRBV25-1	TRBJ2-1	TRBD1	14	.	CAIGPDREINEQFF	TGTGCCATAGGGCCGGACAGGGAAATTAATGAGCAGTTCTTC
TRBV7-2	TRBJ2-3	TRBD2	15	.	CASSLSSGRADTQYF	TGTGCCAGCAGCCTATCTAGCGGGAGGGCAGATACGCAGTATTTT
TRBV7-6	TRBJ2-3	.	14	.	CASSSSTGLDTQYF	TGTGCCAGCAGCTCATCAACGGGACTAGATACGCAGTATTTT
TRBV30	TRBJ1-2	TRBD1	13	.	CAWSIGTGSGYTF	TGTGCCTGGAGTATCGGGACAGGCAGCGGCTACACCTTC
TRBV25-1	TRBJ2-1	.	12	.	CASTLGLGRLFF	TGTGCCAGCACCCTAGGTCTTGGGAGACTGTTCTTC
TRBV20-1	TRBJ2-7	.	10	.	CSAKGNEQYF	TGCAGTGCTAAGGGGAACGAGCAGTACTTC
TRBV14	TRBJ2-1	TRBD2	14	.	CASSPPFNGRAKFF	TGTGCCAGCAGCCCCCCGTTCAACGGGAGGGCCAAGTTCTTC
TRBV10-2	TRBJ1-5	.	14	.	CASSPSGGHQPQHF	TGCGCCAGCAGTCCCTCCGGAGGGCATCAGCCCCAGCATTTT
TRBV11-1	TRBJ2-7	.	14	.	CASSSERGLTEQYF	TGTGCCAGCAGCTCCGAGAGGGGGTTGACCGAGCAGTACTTC
TRBV10-1	TRBJ1-2	TRBD1	13	.	CASSGDRSYGYTF	TGCGCCAGCAGTGGGGACAGGAGCTATGGCTACACCTTC
TRBV7-9	TRBJ2-5	TRBD2	16	.	CASRDWTSGLQETQYF	TGTGCCAGCAGGGATTGGACTAGCGGGCTACAAGAGACCCAGTACTTC
TRBV5-1	TRBJ2-1	TRBD2	15	.	CASSLNLAGVNEQFF	TGCGCCAGCAGCTTAAACCTAGCGGGAGTCAATGAGCAGTTCTTC
TRBV5-4	TRBJ2-1	TRBD2	16	.	CASRNEGVAGANEQFF	TGTGCCAGCAGAAACGAGGGGGTAGCGGGAGCGAATGAGCAGTTCTTC
TRBV18	TRBJ1-2	TRBD1	15	.	CASSPQGTGNRGYTF	TGTGCCAGCTCACCACAAGGGACAGGGAACAGGGGCTACACCTTC
TRBV29-1	TRBJ2-5	TRBD2	17	.	CSVEDPLAGWYQETQYF	TGCAGCGTTGAAGACCCCTTAGCGGGATGGTACCAAGAGACCCAGTACTTC
TRBV18	TRBJ2-7	TRBD2	14	.	CASSSLAAGYEQYF	TGTGCCAGCTCATCTCTTGCAGCGGGATACGAGCAGTACTTC
TRBV11-2	TRBJ2-4	TRBD2	17	.	CASSLDTSGNQLYIQYF	TGTGCCAGCAGCTTAGATACTAGCGGGAACCAATTGTACATTCAGTACTTC
TRBV19	TRBJ1-5	TRBD1	18	.	CASSRKTGGNRSNQPQHF	TGTGCCAGTAGTAGAAAGACAGGGGGCAACCGGAGCAATCAGCCCCAGCATTTT
TRBV28	TRBJ1-5	TRBD1	18	.	CASSLTGTGGGGNQPQHF	TGTGCCAGCAGTCTAACCGGGACAGGGGGCGGGGGCAATCAGCCCCAGCATTTT
TRBV5-1	TRBJ2-5	TRBD2	16	.	CASSLDGSGSQETQYF	TGCGCCAGCAGCTTGGATGGTAGCGGGAGCCAAGAGACCCAGTACTTC
TRBV6-1	TRBJ1-5	TRBD1	18	.	CASSEEGLGTASNQPQHF	TGTGCCAGCAGTGAAGAAGGTCTAGGGACAGCTAGCAATCAGCCCCAGCATTTT
TRBV11-2	TRBJ1-1	.	13	.	CASSDRLNTEAFF	TGTGCCAGCAGCGACAGGTTGAACACTGAAGCTTTCTTT
TRBV6-1	TRBJ2-2	.	17	.	CASSGALGRSSAGELFF	TGTGCCAGCAGTGGGGCGTTAGGGAGGAGTTCCGCCGGGGAGCTGTTTTTT
TRBV2	TRBJ2-5	.	15	.	CASSEARDRPPTQYF	TGTGCCAGCAGTGAAGCGCGGGACCGCCCCCCGACCCAGTACTTC
TRBV2	TRBJ2-6	.	15	.	CASSEAGVGANVLTF	TGTGCCAGCAGTGAAGCAGGGGTCGGGGCCAACGTCCTGACTTTC
TRBV28	TRBJ1-1	TRBD1	14	.	CASRSGGPNTEAFF	TGTGCCAGCAGGTCAGGGGGCCCTAACACTGAAGCTTTCTTT
TRBV27	TRBJ2-5	TRBD2	21	.	CASSLGLRGLAGITGGETQYF	TGTGCCAGCAGTTTAGGGCTGAGGGGACTAGCGGGAATAACCGGTGGGGAGACCCAGTACTTC
TRBV13	TRBJ2-3	TRBD2	16	.	CASSSSGSGDTDTQYF	TGTGCCAGCAGCTCTAGCGGGAGTGGCGACACAGATACGCAGTATTTT
TRBV7-6	TRBJ2-5	TRBD2	18	few	CASSLRPPGLAGGETQYF	TGTGCCAGCAGCCTACGGCCCCCGGGACTAGCGGGAGGAGAGACCCAGTACTTC
TRBV5-8	TRBJ1-1	.	14	few	CASSSRQGETEAFF	TGTGCCAGCAGCTCAAGACAAGGCGAAACTGAAGCTTTCTTT
TRBV11-2	TRBJ1-1	.	14	once	CASSLDQQVHEAFF	TGTGCCAGCAGCTTAGATCAGCAGGTCCATGAAGCTTTCTTT
TRBV7-8	TRBJ1-4	.	17	few	CASSPPRRQRAGEKLFF	TGTGCCAGCAGCCCCCCCCGCCGACAGCGAGCGGGTGAAAAACTGTTTTTT
TRBV15	TRBJ2-7	.	14	.	CATSRVSSSYEQYF	TGTGCCACCAGCAGAGTCTCCAGTTCCTACGAGCAGTACTTC
TRBV6-1	TRBJ2-3	.	13	.	CASRATSTDTQYF	TGTGCCAGCAGAGCGACTAGCACAGATACGCAGTATTTT
TRBV10-3	TRBJ1-3	.	16	once	CAISESTGGAGNTIYF	TGTGCCATCAGTGAGTCGACAGGTGGCGCTGGAAACACCATATATTTT
TRBV14	TRBJ2-5	TRBD2	16	.	CASSFMGSGGQETQYF	TGTGCCAGCAGCTTTATGGGAAGCGGGGGCCAAGAGACCCAGTACTTC
TRBV2	TRBJ2-2	TRBD1	15	many	CASSPRTGTGGELFF	TGTGCCAGCAGCCCGCGGACAGGGACGGGCGGGGAGCTGTTTTTT
TRBV27	TRBJ1-5	.	14	.	CASSLRGDNQPQHF	TGTGCCAGCAGTTTACGGGGAGACAATCAGCCCCAGCATTTT
TRBV18	TRBJ1-1	.	15	.	CASSRSAVPHGEAFF	TGTGCCAGCTCACGCTCCGCCGTCCCCCACGGGGAAGCTTTCTTT
TRBV15	TRBJ2-5	.	15	.	CATSRDPTAEETQYF	TGTGCCACCAGCAGAGACCCGACAGCAGAAGAGACCCAGTACTTC
TRBV7-9	TRBJ2-5	.	15	.	CASSPRQADLETQYF	TGTGCCAGCAGCCCTAGACAGGCGGACCTCGAGACCCAGTACTTC
TRBV27	TRBJ2-5	TRBD2	13	.	CASSFREGTWQYF	TGTGCCAGCAGTTTCCGGGAGGGAACGTGGCAGTACTTC
TRBV7-9	TRBJ2-1	.	15	.	CASSLEGRSYNEQFF	TGTGCCAGCAGCTTGGAGGGTCGCTCCTACAATGAGCAGTTCTTC
TRBV5-6	TRBJ2-5	TRBD2	14	.	CASTSAGGLETQYF	TGTGCCAGCACATCAGCGGGAGGGCTAGAGACCCAGTACTTC